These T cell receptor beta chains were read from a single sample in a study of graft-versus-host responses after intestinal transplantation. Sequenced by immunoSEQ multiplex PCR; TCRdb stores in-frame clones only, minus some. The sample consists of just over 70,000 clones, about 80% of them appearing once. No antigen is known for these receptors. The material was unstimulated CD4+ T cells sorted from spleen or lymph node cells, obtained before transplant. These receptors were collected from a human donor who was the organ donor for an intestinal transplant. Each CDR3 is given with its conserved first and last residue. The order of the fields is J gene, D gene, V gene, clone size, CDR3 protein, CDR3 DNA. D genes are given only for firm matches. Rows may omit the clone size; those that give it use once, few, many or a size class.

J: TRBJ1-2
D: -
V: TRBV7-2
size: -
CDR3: CASSHGSNLGLKGRYGYTF
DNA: TGTGCCAGCAGTCATGGGTCCAACCTGGGTCTCAAGGGGCGCTATGGCTACACCTTC

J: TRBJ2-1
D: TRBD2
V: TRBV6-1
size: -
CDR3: CAGSLTRGGNEQFF
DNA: TGTGCCGGATCTCTAACTCGGGGGGGCAATGAGCAGTTCTTC

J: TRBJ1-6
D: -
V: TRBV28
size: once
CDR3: CASSLGTYNSPLHF
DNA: TGTGCCAGCAGTTTGGGGACATATAATTCACCCCTCCACTTT

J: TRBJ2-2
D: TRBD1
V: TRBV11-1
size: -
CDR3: CASRMTGADAGELFF
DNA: TGTGCCAGCAGAATGACAGGGGCAGACGCCGGGGAGCTGTTTTTT

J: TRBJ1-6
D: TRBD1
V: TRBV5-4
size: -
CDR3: CASSSGQATLQGSPLHF
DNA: TGTGCCAGCAGCTCGGGACAGGCGACGCTTCAAGGTTCACCCCTCCACTTT

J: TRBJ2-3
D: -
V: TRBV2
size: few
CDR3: CASSDLAVGDTQYF
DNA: TGTGCCAGCAGTGACCTAGCCGTGGGCGATACGCAGTATTTT

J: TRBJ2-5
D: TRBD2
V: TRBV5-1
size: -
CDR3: CASTPAGGGTQYF
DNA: TGCGCCAGCACCCCGGCGGGGGGTGGGACCCAGTACTTC

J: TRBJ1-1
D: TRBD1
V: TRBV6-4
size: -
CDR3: CASSDGQGALGAFF
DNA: TGTGCCAGCAGTGACGGGCAGGGGGCCCTAGGAGCTTTCTTT

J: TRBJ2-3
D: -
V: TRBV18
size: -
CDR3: CASSPLQQSTDTQYF
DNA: TGTGCCAGCTCACCACTTCAACAGAGCACAGATACGCAGTATTTT

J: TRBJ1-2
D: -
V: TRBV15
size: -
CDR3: CATSRPTVGFGYTF
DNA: TGTGCCACCAGCAGACCGACAGTTGGCTTTGGCTACACCTTC

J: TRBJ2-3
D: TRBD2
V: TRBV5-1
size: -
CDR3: CASSLGATSGFFTDTQYF
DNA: TGCGCCAGCAGCTTGGGGGCCACTAGCGGGTTTTTCACAGATACGCAGTATTTT

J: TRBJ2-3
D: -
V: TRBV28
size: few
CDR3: CASSSPLVRTDTQYF
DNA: TGTGCCAGCAGTTCCCCGCTAGTCCGCACAGATACGCAGTATTTT

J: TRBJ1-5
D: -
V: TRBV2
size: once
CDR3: CASGRGRAQHF
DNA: TGTGCCAGCGGCAGGGGACGGGCCCAGCATTTT

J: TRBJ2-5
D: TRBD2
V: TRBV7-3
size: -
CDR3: CASSRSGGAEETQYF
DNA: TGTGCCAGCAGCCGGAGCGGGGGGGCGGAGGAGACCCAGTACTTC

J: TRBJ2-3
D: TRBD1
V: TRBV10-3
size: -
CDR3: CAIRFTGGSTDTQYF
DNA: TGTGCCATCAGATTCACAGGGGGAAGCACAGATACGCAGTATTTT

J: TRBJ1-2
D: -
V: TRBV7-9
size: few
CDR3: CASSSPEGLVYGYTF
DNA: TGTGCCAGCAGCTCCCCGGAGGGGCTAGTCTATGGCTACACCTTC

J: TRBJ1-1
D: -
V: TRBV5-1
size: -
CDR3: CASSLQANTEAFF
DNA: TGCGCCAGCAGTTTACAGGCAAACACTGAAGCTTTCTTT

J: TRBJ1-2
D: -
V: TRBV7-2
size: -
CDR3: CASSFLGSGYTF
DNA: TGTGCCAGCAGCTTCCTGGGGAGCGGCTACACCTTC

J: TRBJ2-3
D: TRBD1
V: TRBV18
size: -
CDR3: CASSQGQGAGDTQYF
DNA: TGTGCCAGCTCACAGGGGCAGGGGGCAGGAGATACGCAGTATTTT

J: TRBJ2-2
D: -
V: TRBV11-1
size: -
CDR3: CASSFEAFGTKNTGELFF
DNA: TGTGCCAGCAGCTTCGAAGCTTTTGGGACAAAGAACACCGGGGAGCTGTTTTTT

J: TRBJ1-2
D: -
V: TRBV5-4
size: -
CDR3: CASSPRDSGSNGYTF
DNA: TGTGCCAGCAGCCCCCGGGACTCGGGCTCAAATGGCTACACCTTC

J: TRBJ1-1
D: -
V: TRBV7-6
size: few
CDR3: CASSLGTGPHTEAFF
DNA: TGTGCCAGCAGCTTAGGTACAGGGCCTCACACTGAAGCTTTCTTT

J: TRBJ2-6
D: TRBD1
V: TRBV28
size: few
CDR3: CASRLQGAGANVLTF
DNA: TGTGCCAGCAGACTACAGGGGGCTGGGGCCAACGTCCTGACTTTC

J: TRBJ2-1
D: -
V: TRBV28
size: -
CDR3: CASSLNSFSYNEQFF
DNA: TGTGCCAGCAGTCTCAATAGCTTCTCCTACAATGAGCAGTTCTTC

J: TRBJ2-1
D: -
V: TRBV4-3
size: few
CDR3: CASSQDPGFEQFF
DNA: TGCGCCAGCAGCCAAGATCCGGGGTTTGAGCAGTTCTTC

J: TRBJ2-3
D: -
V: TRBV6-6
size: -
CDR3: CASSTERSTDTQYF
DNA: TGTGCCAGCAGTACGGAGAGGTCGACAGATACGCAGTATTTT

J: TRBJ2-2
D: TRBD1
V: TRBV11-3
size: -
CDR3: CASSGRTGGKGGELFF
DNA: TGTGCCAGCAGCGGACGGACAGGGGGGAAAGGCGGGGAGCTGTTTTTT

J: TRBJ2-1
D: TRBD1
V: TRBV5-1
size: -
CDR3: CASRSPNATGQVYNEQFF
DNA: TGCGCCAGCAGATCGCCCAATGCCACGGGACAGGTGTACAATGAGCAGTTCTTC

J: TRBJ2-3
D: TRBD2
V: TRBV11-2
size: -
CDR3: CASSLATLAGLISTDTQYF
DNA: TGTGCCAGCAGCTTAGCCACCCTAGCGGGGCTTATCAGCACAGATACGCAGTATTTT

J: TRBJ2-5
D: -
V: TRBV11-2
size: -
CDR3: CASSFIETQYF
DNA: TGTGCCAGCAGCTTTATAGAGACCCAGTACTTC

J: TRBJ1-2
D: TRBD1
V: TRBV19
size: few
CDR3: CASHPPQGVHYGYTF
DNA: TGTGCCAGTCATCCCCCACAGGGGGTACACTATGGCTACACCTTC

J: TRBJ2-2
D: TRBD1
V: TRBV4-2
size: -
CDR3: CASSQGPTGSDGGELFF
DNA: TGTGCCAGCAGCCAAGGCCCGACAGGGTCGGACGGCGGGGAGCTGTTTTTT

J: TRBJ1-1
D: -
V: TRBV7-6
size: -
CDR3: CASSLVSRGMNTEAFF
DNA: TGTGCCAGCAGCTTAGTTTCCAGGGGAATGAACACTGAAGCTTTCTTT

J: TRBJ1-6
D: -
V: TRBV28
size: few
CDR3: CASSQDTGLDSPLHF
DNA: TGTGCCAGCAGTCAGGACACAGGGTTGGATTCACCCCTCCACTTT

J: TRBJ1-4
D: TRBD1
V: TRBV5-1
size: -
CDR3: CASSYTGGDEKLFF
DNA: TGCGCCAGCAGCTATACAGGGGGCGATGAAAAACTGTTTTTT

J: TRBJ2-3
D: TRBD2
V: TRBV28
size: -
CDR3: CASVFGLAGTDTQYF
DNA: TGTGCCAGCGTATTCGGTTTAGCGGGTACAGATACGCAGTATTTT

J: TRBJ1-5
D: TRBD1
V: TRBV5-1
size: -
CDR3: CASSLEGQGGQPQHF
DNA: TGCGCCAGCAGCTTGGAGGGACAGGGCGGTCAGCCCCAGCATTTT

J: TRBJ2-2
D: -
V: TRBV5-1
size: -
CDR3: CASYREISNTGELFF
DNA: TGCGCCAGCTACAGGGAAATTTCGAACACCGGGGAGCTGTTTTTT

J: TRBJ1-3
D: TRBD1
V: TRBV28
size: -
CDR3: CASSRTGASGNTIYF
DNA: TGTGCCAGCAGTCGGACAGGCGCCTCTGGAAACACCATATATTTT

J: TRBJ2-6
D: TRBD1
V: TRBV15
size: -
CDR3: CATSREGKQGAKSGANVLTF
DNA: TGTGCCACCAGCAGAGAAGGGAAGCAGGGGGCCAAGTCTGGGGCCAACGTCCTGACTTTC

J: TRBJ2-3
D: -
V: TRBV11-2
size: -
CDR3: CASSLTGTYTDTQYF
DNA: TGTGCCAGCAGCTTAACAGGGACATACACAGATACGCAGTATTTT

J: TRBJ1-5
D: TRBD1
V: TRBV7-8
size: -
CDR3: CASSLGTGSGNQPQHF
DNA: TGTGCCAGCAGCTTAGGGACAGGGAGCGGCAATCAGCCCCAGCATTTT

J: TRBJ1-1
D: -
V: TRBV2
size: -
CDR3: CASTWGRSNTEAFF
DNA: TGTGCCAGCACATGGGGCCGGTCGAACACTGAAGCTTTCTTT